The source of this T cell receptor (beta chain) is a study of blood T cell repertoires in COVID-19. Clones were sequenced by immunoSEQ multiplex PCR, and TCRdb holds only the in-frame ones, with some missing. Of 200,000 to 250,000 clones detected, roughly 88% appear once; the ten largest clones hold 1.5%. CDR1 is SGHAT and CDR2 is FQNNGV in the germline V gene. CDR3 length equals 15 residues. Trimming shortened V by 0 bases and J by 1 base, and 10 bases separated the two germline ends. Input material: peripheral blood. The sequence derives from a man younger than 30 with active or convalescent COVID-19. The chain links TRBV11-2 to TRBJ2-7; D gene unclear. In DNA, the CDR3 is TGTGCCAGCAGCTTAGAGGTAGTTGCTTCCTACGAGCAGTACTTC. The encoded protein is CASSLEVVASYEQYF.